The rows below give T cell receptor beta chains drawn from one sample of a study of blood T cell repertoires in COVID-19. Sequenced by immunoSEQ multiplex PCR; TCRdb stores in-frame clones only, minus some. Counted here are 250,000 to 350,000 clones, almost 90% occurring once; the ten biggest clones make up about 11%. Sequences were obtained from peripheral blood. These TCRs come from a young woman with COVID-19, enrolled during active disease. Both conserved end residues are part of each CDR3.

cdr3_aa,j_call,v_call
CSVGLSSYNEQFF,TRBJ2-1,TRBV29-1
CASSYDRGNEKLFF,TRBJ1-4,TRBV5-4
CASSLLREAEAFF,TRBJ1-1,TRBV7-2
CASTENEQFF,TRBJ2-1,TRBV2
CASTLIAGHGYTF,TRBJ1-2,TRBV28
CASSLDMDETQYF,TRBJ2-5,TRBV18
CASSVGHSLNTYEQYF,TRBJ2-7,TRBV9
CASTGQNTEAFF,TRBJ1-1,TRBV6-5
CASSLTSGRRETQYF,TRBJ2-5,TRBV6-5
CASSQAGDTEAFF,TRBJ1-1,TRBV3-1/TRBV3-2
CASRVRVQAPEQYF,TRBJ2-7,TRBV27
CASTDRVLEDTQYF,TRBJ2-3,TRBV11-2
CSVRGRNGNTIYF,TRBJ1-3,TRBV29-1
CASSVGTGSTEAFF,TRBJ1-1,TRBV9
CASSYTITGGTEAFF,TRBJ1-1,TRBV6-5
CASSPAGGTEAFF,TRBJ1-1,TRBV7-8
CASSSNRGRPQDTQYF,TRBJ2-3,TRBV28
CASSLSQWDTQYF,TRBJ2-3,TRBV11-3
CASSPASGRAGNEQFF,TRBJ2-1,TRBV18
CASSDRPGNEQFF,TRBJ2-1,TRBV19
CASSLSPGLAGYNEQFF,TRBJ2-1,TRBV27